This is a list of T cell receptor beta chains from one sample in a study of blood T cell repertoires in COVID-19. Assay used: immunoSEQ multiplex PCR; TCRdb lists only in-frame clones, some missing. The profile shows around 74,000 clones, around 88% of them singletons. Material for sequencing was peripheral blood. These receptor sequences come from a man in his thirties or forties with acute or convalescent COVID-19. CDR3s include the opening cysteine and the closing phenylalanine or tryptophan. Each record gives: clone size, V gene, J gene, D gene, CDR3 DNA, CDR3 protein. D genes are given only for firm matches. Size tells how often a clone was seen (once, few, many) or the class of an expanded clone, and some rows leave it out.

clone size: NA
V gene: TRBV7-8
J gene: TRBJ2-4
D gene: NA
CDR3 DNA: TGTGCCAGCAGCCAGGGGCGATGGGGCAGGAGGAGGGAAAACATTCAGTACTTC
CDR3 protein: CASSQGRWGRRRENIQYF

clone size: NA
V gene: TRBV27
J gene: TRBJ2-7
D gene: NA
CDR3 DNA: TGTGCCAGCAGCTTTATCTACGAGCAGTACTTC
CDR3 protein: CASSFIYEQYF

clone size: NA
V gene: TRBV6-4
J gene: TRBJ1-1
D gene: NA
CDR3 DNA: TGTGCCAGGTTACTGGTTATAATGAACACTGAAGCTTTCTTT
CDR3 protein: CARLLVIMNTEAFF

clone size: NA
V gene: TRBV4-1
J gene: TRBJ2-1
D gene: NA
CDR3 DNA: TGCGCCAGCAGCCAAGCTCCTCTTTCCTACAATGAGCAGTTCTTC
CDR3 protein: CASSQAPLSYNEQFF

clone size: NA
V gene: TRBV4-3
J gene: TRBJ1-6
D gene: TRBD1
CDR3 DNA: TGCGCCAGCAGCGCGCAGGGGGGATTAGGTTCACCCCTCCACTTT
CDR3 protein: CASSAQGGLGSPLHF

clone size: NA
V gene: TRBV6-5
J gene: TRBJ1-2
D gene: TRBD1
CDR3 DNA: TGTGCCAGCACAGGGACAGGGTCGGTGAGAGGCTACACCTTC
CDR3 protein: CASTGTGSVRGYTF

clone size: NA
V gene: TRBV7-3
J gene: TRBJ2-1
D gene: NA
CDR3 DNA: TGTGCCAGCAGCTTCCGACAGGACAATGAGCAGTTCTTC
CDR3 protein: CASSFRQDNEQFF

clone size: NA
V gene: TRBV24-1
J gene: TRBJ1-2
D gene: NA
CDR3 DNA: TGTGCCACCTCACTAACAGGGTCTAGCGGCTACACCTTC
CDR3 protein: CATSLTGSSGYTF

clone size: once
V gene: TRBV4-3
J gene: TRBJ2-1
D gene: NA
CDR3 DNA: TGCGCCAGCAGCCAAGTTTCTAGAAAGAGCTCCTACAATGAGCAGTTCTTC
CDR3 protein: CASSQVSRKSSYNEQFF

clone size: NA
V gene: TRBV12-3/TRBV12-4
J gene: TRBJ2-1
D gene: NA
CDR3 DNA: TGTGCCAGCAGTGGTCAGGGTGACAATGAGCAGTTCTTC
CDR3 protein: CASSGQGDNEQFF

clone size: few
V gene: TRBV27
J gene: TRBJ2-3
D gene: TRBD1
CDR3 DNA: TGTGCCAGCAGTTTGCAGGGGGTAGATACGCAGTATTTT
CDR3 protein: CASSLQGVDTQYF

clone size: NA
V gene: TRBV4-1
J gene: TRBJ2-3
D gene: NA
CDR3 DNA: TGCGCCAGCAGCCATAACCAGGTCACAGATACGCAGTATTTT
CDR3 protein: CASSHNQVTDTQYF

clone size: NA
V gene: TRBV5-1
J gene: TRBJ2-4
D gene: TRBD1
CDR3 DNA: TGCGCCAGCAGCTTTCCGGACAGGGGAAACATTCAGTACTTC
CDR3 protein: CASSFPDRGNIQYF

clone size: NA
V gene: TRBV30
J gene: TRBJ2-7
D gene: NA
CDR3 DNA: TGTGCCTGGGATAGATGGCCTAGCGACTCCTACGAGCAGTACTTC
CDR3 protein: CAWDRWPSDSYEQYF

clone size: NA
V gene: TRBV28
J gene: TRBJ1-6
D gene: TRBD1
CDR3 DNA: TGTGCCAGCAGTTTAAGGGGGACAGGGGGGCGCTCACCCCTCCACTTT
CDR3 protein: CASSLRGTGGRSPLHF

clone size: NA
V gene: TRBV7-9
J gene: TRBJ1-2
D gene: NA
CDR3 DNA: TGTGCCAGCAGCTTATTACAGGGTGGTGGCTACACCTTC
CDR3 protein: CASSLLQGGGYTF

clone size: once
V gene: TRBV19
J gene: TRBJ1-1
D gene: TRBD1
CDR3 DNA: TGTGCCAGTAACGAAAGGGGACAGGGAAACACTGAAGCTTTCTTT
CDR3 protein: CASNERGQGNTEAFF

clone size: NA
V gene: TRBV3-1/TRBV3-2
J gene: TRBJ2-5
D gene: TRBD1
CDR3 DNA: TGTGCCAGCAGCCAGGAGCAGGGGGAAGAGACCCAGTACTTC
CDR3 protein: CASSQEQGEETQYF

clone size: NA
V gene: TRBV30
J gene: TRBJ2-7
D gene: NA
CDR3 DNA: TGTGCCTGGAGTGGCGGAGCGGGCAGGGAGCAGTACTTC
CDR3 protein: CAWSGGAGREQYF

clone size: NA
V gene: TRBV5-1
J gene: TRBJ2-7
D gene: NA
CDR3 DNA: TGCGCCAGCAGCTTGGCGCCTAGCGAATCCTACGAGCAGTACTTC
CDR3 protein: CASSLAPSESYEQYF

clone size: NA
V gene: TRBV25-1
J gene: TRBJ1-2
D gene: NA
CDR3 DNA: TGTGCCAGCAGTGATCTCGGGGGGTCGATTCGGTACACCTTC
CDR3 protein: CASSDLGGSIRYTF

clone size: NA
V gene: TRBV4-1
J gene: TRBJ1-2
D gene: NA
CDR3 DNA: TGCGCCAGCAGCCAAGAACAAGGGGAGGGCTATGGCTACACCTTC
CDR3 protein: CASSQEQGEGYGYTF

clone size: few
V gene: TRBV5-1
J gene: TRBJ2-6
D gene: NA
CDR3 DNA: TGCGCCAGCAGCCTCCTCTCTGGGGCCAACGTCCTGACTTTC
CDR3 protein: CASSLLSGANVLTF